This TCR beta chain was sequenced in a study of neurological immune-mediated disorders. Study findings and constraints: It was the repertoires of 18 of 34 multiple sclerosis patients that phylogenetic grouping placed in one related-CDR3 cluster, which is a possible signature.

CDR3 length: 18 amino acids. Germline V lookup: CDR1 LGHDT, CDR2 YNNKEL (reference sequence). V lost 5 bases to trimming and J lost 0 bases; unmatched junction nucleotides: 6. The cDNA was generated through 5'RACE incorporating 10-nucleotide random UMIs. TCRdb processed the 5' RACE reads anew with MiXCR; each CDR3 protein has one entry. The repertoire holds approximately 84,000 distinct CDR3 sequences, with about 4.3% as singletons. Time point indicated: longitudinal time-point 3. The unsorted libraries were prepared from 2 million PBMCs (stored at -80 C). This clonotype was recorded many times. Antigen: not known.

This sequence was found in a woman between 55 and 75 years old with multiple sclerosis. The chain couples TRBV3-1 to TRBJ2-3; 15 nucleotides agree with TRBD2. The sequencing input was PBMCs. The CDR3 sequence: CASSGGTSGGKSTDTQYF. The CDR3 DNA reads as TGTGCCAGCAGCGGAGGGACTAGCGGGGGGAAAAGCACAGATACGCAGTATTTT.